One and the same sample provided the 18 T cell receptor beta chains below, sequenced in a study of prognosis after radiotherapy for stage I lung cancer. Researchers used two-round multiplex PCR to amplify TCR beta CDR3 starting from genomic DNA. Gene-specific TRBV and TRBJ primers were used in PCR round one. TCRdb itself ran the multiplex PCR reads through MiXCR, one entry per CDR3 protein. The data show tens of thousands of distinct CDR3 sequences, more than 45% seen once. This sample comprised PBMCs, obtained before or after stereotactic body radiation therapy (not recorded which). These receptor sequences come from a donor aged 50 or older with non-small cell lung cancer.

A word on this clonotype: One end of the junction is discordant with germline, which a read error may explain. The chain links TRBV6-2 or TRBV6-3 to TRBJ2-7; 13 positions agree with TRBD2. This CDR3 is 16 amino acids long. Germline CDR1 is MNHEY and CDR2 is SVGEGT. The DNA of the CDR3 is TGTGCAAGAAGTTACATTCTTGATACTAGCGGGAGGGCCGTGGACTTC. This translates into CARSYILDTSGRAVDF.

The chain has TRBV2 and TRBJ1-1; D is unresolved. V dropped 6 bases and J dropped 4 bases, with 18 bases sitting between them. Germline values: CDR1 SNHLY, CDR2 FYNNEI. The CDR3 length is 15 residues. DNA for the CDR3: TGTGCCAGCAGCCTCGGCCGGGTCGGAGTCACTGAAGCTTTCTTT. It encodes CASSLGRVGVTEAFF.

In its sample, this clonotype was seen once. The chain uses TRBV24-1 and TRBJ2-3, with D perhaps TRBD2 (5 bases). The ends were cut back, 1 base at V and 5 bases at J, with 6 bases in the middle. Germline loops: CDR1 KGHDR, CDR2 SFDVKD. The CDR3 runs 13 residues. The CDR3 coding sequence is TGTGCCACCAGTGATTTCCGGGAAGATACGCAGTATTTT. Translating it yields CATSDFREDTQYF.

By sample share, this clonotype is medium-sized. The J gene is TRBJ1-3, the V gene TRBV12-3 or TRBV12-4; D gene unclear. Between the trimmed V and J ends, which lost 3 bases and 9 bases, there was a span of 15 bases. The CDR3 spans 14 residues. CDR3 sequence (DNA): TGTGCCAGCAGTTTGGGCTTACCGGTCGGCACCATATATTTT. Encoded protein: CASSLGLPVGTIYF.

Ten or more counts support this clonotype. The genes are TRBV10-3 and TRBJ1-1, with 7 nucleotides matching TRBD1. The CDR3 spans 14 residues. CDR1 and CDR2 (germline): ENHRY, SYGVKD. Trimming removed 0 bases from V and 8 bases from J; junction bases left unmatched: 6. The CDR3 nucleotides are TGTGCCATCAGTGAGTCAGTCAGGGGGAGAGAAGCTTTCTTT. It is translated as CAISESVRGREAFF.

The V and J genes are TRBV30 and TRBJ2-7, with D possibly TRBD1 on 5 matching bases. Germline V gives CDR1 GTSNPN, CDR2 SVGIG (reference sequence). The V and J ends lost 1 base and 2 bases respectively, with 15 bases between them. This CDR3 region has 15 residues. CDR3 sequence (DNA): TGTGCCTGGAGTGCCCAGGGCAGGGTTACCTACGAGCAGTACTTC. This sequence encodes CAWSAQGRVTYEQYF.

This clonotype was counted many times. This sequence joins TRBV10-3 and TRBJ1-4, with TRBD1 as a possible D gene (5 bases). The CDR3 totals 15 residues. Looked up from germline, CDR1 is ENHRY and CDR2 is SYGVKD. V lost 0 bases to trimming and J lost 0 bases, with 5 bases between them. CDR3 loop: CAISESTATNEKLFF. Written as DNA, the CDR3 is TGTGCCATCAGTGAGTCGACAGCAACTAATGAAAAACTGTTTTTT.

Only a few counts were recorded for this clonotype. Only one base separates this from a far larger clonotype, so it likely reflects a read error. The chain joins TRBV7-6 to TRBJ2-1; D is perhaps TRBD1 (7 bases). The length of the CDR3 is 15 residues. Germline V gives CDR1 SGHVS, CDR2 FNYEAQ. The V end lost 4 bases, the J end lost 10 bases, and 20 bases lay between the germline ends. CDR3 in DNA: TGTGCCAGCAGCTCCTCCGGAGGGGGCGGCTACGAGCAGTTCTTC. It specifies CASSSSGGGGYEQFF.

This clonotype was recorded at least ten times. This chain uses TRBV29-1 with TRBJ2-3; 8 bases fit TRBD1. In germline, CDR1 is SQVTM, CDR2 ANQGSEA. The junction had 15 bases not matched to a gene; V was cut back by 8 bases and J by 11 bases. The CDR3 length is 13 residues. The CDR3 protein is CSIQGAEVLKQYF. The CDR3, as DNA: TGCAGCATCCAGGGGGCAGAGGTTCTAAAGCAGTATTTT.

This clonotype was counted ten times or more. The chain couples TRBV20-1 to TRBJ1-5; no definite D call. The germline V gene encodes CDR1 DFQATT and CDR2 SNEGSKA (reference sequence). Trimming shortened V by 5 bases and J by 4 bases, and 9 bases separated the two germline ends. The CDR3 consists of 12 residues. The CDR3 is CSALRENQPQHF. Written as DNA, the CDR3 is TGCAGTGCTCTCCGTGAGAATCAGCCCCAGCATTTT.

This clonotype showed up many times. The rearrangement joins TRBV18 to TRBJ1-2; TRBD1 might be the D (5 bases). The length of the CDR3 is 14 residues. Between the trimmed V and J ends, which lost 3 bases and 3 bases, there was a span of 11 bases. The germline V gene has CDR1 KGHSH and CDR2 LQKENI. In DNA, the CDR3 is TGTGCCAGCTCACCGTTTCGGGACGACTATGGCTACACCTTC. Its protein is CASSPFRDDYGYTF. Full variable domain (outside the CDR3, taken from reference TRBV18 and TRBJ1-2): NAGVMQNPRHLVRRRGQEARLRCSPMKGHSHVYWYRQLPEEGLKFMVYLQKENIIDESGMPKERFSAEFPKEGPSILRIQQVVRGDSAAYFCASSPFRDDYGYTFGSGTRLTVV.

The chain carries TRBV16 and TRBJ1-1, with D maybe TRBD1 (5 bases). V was shortened by 8 bases and J by 3 bases, with 16 bases between the two germline ends. In germline, CDR1 is KGHSY, CDR2 FQNENV. CDR3 size: 14 residues. CDR3 sequence: CASLRIQVDTEAFF. The CDR3 DNA follows: TGTGCCAGCCTAAGGATACAGGTCGACACTGAAGCTTTCTTT.

The chain recombines TRBV13 with TRBJ2-6, with 10 nucleotides matching TRBD2. The J segment lost 10 bases and the V segment lost 5 bases, leaving 17 bases of the junction unmatched. Germline V gene data show CDR1 as PRHDT and CDR2 as FYEKMQ (reference sequence). The CDR3 consists of 18 residues. The CDR3 sequence is CASSPPGLANSGENVLTF. The CDR3 DNA is TGTGCCAGCAGCCCCCCGGGACTAGCGAACTCTGGGGAAAACGTCCTGACTTTC.

Comment on this clonotype: Without the conserved terminal phenylalanine or tryptophan, this CDR3 likely stems from a read error. In DNA form, the CDR3 reads TGCGCCAGCAGCCCTACACAGGGTTCAGATACGCAGTATCTT. It is translated as CASSPTQGSDTQYL. The gene calls are TRBV4-2 and TRBJ2-3; a possible D gene is TRBD1 (6 bases). The CDR3 runs 14 residues. Germline assignment: CDR1 LGHNA and CDR2 YNFKEQ.

This clonotype was found many times. The chain has TRBV3-1 and TRBJ2-3; D unresolved. V was shortened by 2 bases and J by 9 bases, with 6 bases between the two germline ends. CDR1 and CDR2 from the germline V gene are LGHDT and YNNKEL (reference sequence). The CDR3 contains 11 residues. CDR3 amino acids: CASSQSDTQYF. DNA for the CDR3: TGTGCCAGCAGCCAATCGGACACGCAGTATTTT.

This clonotype was seen a single time. The J gene is TRBJ2-2, the V gene TRBV6-2 or TRBV6-3; no clear D. Germline loops: CDR1 MNHEY, CDR2 SVGEGT. The V end lost 4 bases, the J end lost 0 bases, and 18 bases lay between the germline ends. This CDR3 has 18 amino acids. As DNA, the CDR3 is TGTGCCAGCAGTTCTCGGCGTGTGGGCAGCGCGAACACCGGGGAGCTGTTTTTT. Translated: CASSSRRVGSANTGELFF.

With regard to this clonotype: With only one base between it and a far larger clone, this is likely a read error. The V call is TRBV6-8, the J call TRBJ2-7; 11 positions match TRBD2. The CDR3 covers 16 residues. After removal of 10 bases from V and 2 bases from J, the junction contained 13 bases not matched to a gene. Looked up from germline, CDR1 is MNHGY and CDR2 is SAAAGT. CDR3 sequence (DNA): TGTGCCATCAGCCAAGGCGTAGCGGGAGGGCCCTACGAGCAGTACTTC. Translation: CAISQGVAGGPYEQYF.

This chain connects TRBV2 to TRBJ2-7; 7 bases fit TRBD2. CDR1 is SNHLY, CDR2 FYNNEI, per germline. There are 15 residues in the CDR3. The J segment lost 7 bases and the V segment lost 4 bases, leaving 13 bases of the junction unmatched. CDR3 bases: TGTGCCAGCAGTGTCCCTGCGGGAGTGCTGGGGGAGCAGTACTTC. It specifies CASSVPAGVLGEQYF.